This is a list of T cell receptor beta chains from one sample in a study of control samples from healthy donors and cancer patients. Profiled with immunoSEQ multiplex PCR; TCRdb holds only in-frame clones, not every one. The table lists 80,000 to 100,000 clones, 80% to 90% of them singletons. Sequencing was done on a sample of blood. These TCRs come from a man aged 25-45 years in good health. Both conserved end residues are part of each CDR3.

j_call v_call cdr3_aa
TRBJ2-5 TRBV12-3/TRBV12-4 CASSSRGTQYF
TRBJ2-2 TRBV9 CASSALRQLVVGELFF
TRBJ2-1 TRBV9 CASSVATSGRGRTDKFF
TRBJ2-7 TRBV6-5 CASLFSLAAYEQYF
TRBJ2-7 TRBV14 CASSQLLNYRGIYEQYF
TRBJ2-1 TRBV4-2 CASSQTLAARDNEQFF
TRBJ1-4 TRBV9 CASSVGMGQPNEKLFF
TRBJ2-5 TRBV5-4 CASSPQGAGGETQYF
TRBJ2-5 TRBV9 CASSVTPGKTQYF
TRBJ2-7 TRBV4-2 CASSQGLGGQNYEQYF
TRBJ2-7 TRBV6-5 CASSKRGTSGLEQYF
TRBJ2-1 TRBV7-9 CASSRGLVYNEQFF
TRBJ2-7 TRBV20-1 CSAENSYEQYF
TRBJ2-5 TRBV4-2 CASSRNPGQGSETQYF
TRBJ1-2 TRBV5-6 CASSLQGPGYGYTF
TRBJ1-2 TRBV30 CASLEGTWRTNGYTF
TRBJ2-7 TRBV27 CASSAGVMFHEQYF
TRBJ2-7 TRBV6-5 CASSYSRQGHEQYF
TRBJ1-2 TRBV28 CASAIGNNYGYTF
TRBJ2-7 TRBV12-3/TRBV12-4 CASSLARYEQYF
TRBJ1-2 TRBV6-1 CASSEYIALGYTF
TRBJ2-2 TRBV7-9 CASSPGAGGPYGELFF
TRBJ2-7 TRBV4-1 CASSQESGGPYEQYF
TRBJ2-2 TRBV30 CAWRASGRDTGELFF
TRBJ2-5 TRBV30 CAWSGLAAETQYF
TRBJ2-4 TRBV5-1 CASSSEGGGKNIQYF
TRBJ2-6 TRBV27 CASSFSDTGANVLTF
TRBJ2-7 TRBV5-1 CASSLAPSYEQYF
TRBJ1-2 TRBV27 CASSLMGAPIGYTF
TRBJ2-3 TRBV4-3 CASSQDGDSLGTDTQYF
TRBJ2-1 TRBV15 CATSRITTSGGYNEQFF
TRBJ2-7 TRBV3-1/TRBV3-2 CASSHRGSEYEQYF
TRBJ2-5 TRBV9 CTSSQEGGRRETQYF
TRBJ2-7 TRBV6-2/TRBV6-3 CASSFSGTKGEQYF
TRBJ1-1 TRBV30 CAWTRGSEAFF
TRBJ2-1 TRBV14 CASSQYNEQFF
TRBJ2-7 TRBV11-2 CASSSTQSAIEQYF